This T cell receptor (beta chain) was retrieved from a study of cytomegalovirus exposure and HLA in healthy donors. Findings and limits, study-wide: Productive rates of about 87% or about 30% were seen for most TCR beta V segments in an earlier analysis.

About this clone: As yet, its antigen is unknown.

A multiplex PCR was run with 60 Vbeta primers and 13 Jbeta primers. Sequencing was performed with immunoSEQ multiplex PCR; in TCRdb, only in-frame clones are kept and a portion is missing. The sample has roughly 140,000 clones, around three quarters seen once. The ends were cut back, 8 bases at V and 5 bases at J, with 16 bases in the middle. This CDR3 is built from 13 residues. The germline V gene has CDR1 MNHEY and CDR2 SVGAGI. The chain couples TRBV6-5 to TRBJ2-7, with a weak D call TRBD1 (5 bases). This receptor was obtained from a woman aged 40 to 50 in good health and CMV-seronegative. Specimen: PBMCs. This CDR3 reads CASEGAEGDEQYF. Here the CDR3 DNA reads TGTGCCAGCGAAGGCGCAGAAGGGGACGAGCAGTACTTC.